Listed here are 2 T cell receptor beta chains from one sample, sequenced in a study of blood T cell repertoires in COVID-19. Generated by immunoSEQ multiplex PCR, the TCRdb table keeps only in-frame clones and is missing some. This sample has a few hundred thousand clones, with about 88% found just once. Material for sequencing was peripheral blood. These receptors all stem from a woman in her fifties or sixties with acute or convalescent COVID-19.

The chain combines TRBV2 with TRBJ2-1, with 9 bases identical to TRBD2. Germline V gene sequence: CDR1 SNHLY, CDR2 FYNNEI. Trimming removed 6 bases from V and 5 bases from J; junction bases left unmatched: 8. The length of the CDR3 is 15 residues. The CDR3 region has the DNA TGTGCCAGCAGGCTTGGCGGGGGGGGTCACAATGAGCAGTTCTTC. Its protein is CASRLGGGGHNEQFF.

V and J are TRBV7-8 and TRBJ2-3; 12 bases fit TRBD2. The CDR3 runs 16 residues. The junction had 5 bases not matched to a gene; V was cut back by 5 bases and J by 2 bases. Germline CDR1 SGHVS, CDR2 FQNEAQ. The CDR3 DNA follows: TGTGCCAGCAGCCCGACTAGCGGGAGCGCCACAGATACGCAGTATTTT. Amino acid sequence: CASSPTSGSATDTQYF.